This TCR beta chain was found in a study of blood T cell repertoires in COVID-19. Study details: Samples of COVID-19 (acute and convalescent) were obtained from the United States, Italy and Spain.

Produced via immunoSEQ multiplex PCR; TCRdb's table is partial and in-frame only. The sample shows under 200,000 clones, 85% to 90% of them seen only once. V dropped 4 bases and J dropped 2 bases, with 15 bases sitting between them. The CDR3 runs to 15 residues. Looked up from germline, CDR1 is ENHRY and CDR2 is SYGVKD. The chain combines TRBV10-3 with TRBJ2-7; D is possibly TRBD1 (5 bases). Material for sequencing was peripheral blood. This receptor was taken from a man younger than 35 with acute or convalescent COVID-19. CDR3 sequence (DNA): TGTGCCATCAGTGCGTCGGCGGACAAAACCTACGAGCAGTACTTC. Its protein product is CAISASADKTYEQYF.